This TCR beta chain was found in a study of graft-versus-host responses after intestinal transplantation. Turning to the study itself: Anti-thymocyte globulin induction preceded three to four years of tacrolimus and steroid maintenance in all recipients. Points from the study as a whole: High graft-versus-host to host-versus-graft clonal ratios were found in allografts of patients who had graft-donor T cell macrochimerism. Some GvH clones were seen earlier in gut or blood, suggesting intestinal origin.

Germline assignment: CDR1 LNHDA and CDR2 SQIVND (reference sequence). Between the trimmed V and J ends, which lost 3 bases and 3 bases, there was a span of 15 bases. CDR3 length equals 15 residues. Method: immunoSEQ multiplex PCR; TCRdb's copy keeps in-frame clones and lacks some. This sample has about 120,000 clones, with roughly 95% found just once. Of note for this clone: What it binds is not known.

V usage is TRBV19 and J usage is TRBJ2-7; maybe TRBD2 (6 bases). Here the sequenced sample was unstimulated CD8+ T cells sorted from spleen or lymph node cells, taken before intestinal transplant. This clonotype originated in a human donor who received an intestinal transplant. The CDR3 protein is CASSIMGEAYYEQYF. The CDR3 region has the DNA TGTGCCAGTAGTATCATGGGGGAGGCGTACTACGAGCAGTACTTC. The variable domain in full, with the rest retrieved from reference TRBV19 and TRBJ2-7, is DGGITQSPKYLFRKEGQNVTLSCEQNLNHDAMYWYRQDPGQGLRLIYYSQIVNDFQKGDIAEGYSVSREKKESFPLTVTSAQKNPTAFYLCASSIMGEAYYEQYFGPGTRLTVT.